This TCR beta chain was recorded in a study of siplizumab effects on memory and regulatory T cells. Comments on this clone: The antigen remains unidentified.

Whole-study findings and limits: In the presence of siplizumab, alloreactive sequences traceable to unstimulated CD4+ memory cells were significantly reduced.

The assay was immunoSEQ multiplex PCR, and TCRdb's table has in-frame clones only and misses some. The table lists over 85,000 clones, more than 95% of them singletons. This TCR came from a human donor in good health. The sample taken for sequencing was naive CD4+ T cells sorted from blood.

As DNA, the CDR3 is TGTGCCAGCACCCGCCCGACAGGGGCTGACTACGAGCAGTACTTC. Its translation: CASTRPTGADYEQYF. The chain is built from TRBV2 and TRBJ2-7, with 8 positions matching TRBD1. The length of the CDR3 is 15 residues. V lost 7 bases and J lost 3; bases outside the gene matches: 11. Germline-derived CDR1 and CDR2 are SNHLY and FYNNEI. Looking up the rest from reference TRBV2 and TRBJ2-7 gives the full variable domain: EPEVTQTPSHQVTQMGQEVILRCVPISNHLYFYWYRQILGQKVEFLVSFYNNEISEKSEIFDDQFSVERPDGSNFTLKIRSTKLEDSAMYFCASTRPTGADYEQYFGPGTRLTVT.